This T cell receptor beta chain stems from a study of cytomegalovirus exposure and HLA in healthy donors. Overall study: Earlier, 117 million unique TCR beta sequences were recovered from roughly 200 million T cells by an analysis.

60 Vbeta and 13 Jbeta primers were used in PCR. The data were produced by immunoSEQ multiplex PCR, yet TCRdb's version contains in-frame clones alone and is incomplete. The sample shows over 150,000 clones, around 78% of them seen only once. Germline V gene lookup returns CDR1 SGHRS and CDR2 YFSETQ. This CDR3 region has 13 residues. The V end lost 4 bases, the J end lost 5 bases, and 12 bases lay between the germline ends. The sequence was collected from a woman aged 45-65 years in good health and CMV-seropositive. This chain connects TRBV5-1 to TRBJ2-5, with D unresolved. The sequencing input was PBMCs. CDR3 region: CASSTDTGETQYF. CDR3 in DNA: TGCGCCAGCAGCACCGACACTGGGGAGACCCAGTACTTC.